Sequencing of this TCR beta chain was carried out in a study of blood T cell repertoires in COVID-19. Study as a whole: From the United States, Italy and Spain came samples of acute and convalescent COVID-19. In each case, the material was cDNA or gDNA derived from T cells, B-cell-depleted T cells, or PBMCs.

The CDR3 spans 11 residues. V shed 3 bases and J shed 3 bases, with 3 bases lying between them. Source study methods: Amplifying reference gene primers gave estimates of nucleated cell counts. The method was immunoSEQ multiplex PCR; TCRdb's version includes in-frame clones alone and lacks a portion of them. The V and J calls and clone size are taken from that table; D and trimming were inferred from the DNA. The sample contains approximately 160,000 clones, approximately 91% of which appear only once. This clonotype was sampled from a man in his fifties with acute or convalescent COVID-19. Input material: peripheral blood. The gene calls are TRBV12-3 or TRBV12-4 and TRBJ2-7; no clear D. This CDR3 reads CASSFNYEQYF. The CDR3 DNA follows: TGTGCCAGCAGTTTCAACTACGAGCAGTACTTC.